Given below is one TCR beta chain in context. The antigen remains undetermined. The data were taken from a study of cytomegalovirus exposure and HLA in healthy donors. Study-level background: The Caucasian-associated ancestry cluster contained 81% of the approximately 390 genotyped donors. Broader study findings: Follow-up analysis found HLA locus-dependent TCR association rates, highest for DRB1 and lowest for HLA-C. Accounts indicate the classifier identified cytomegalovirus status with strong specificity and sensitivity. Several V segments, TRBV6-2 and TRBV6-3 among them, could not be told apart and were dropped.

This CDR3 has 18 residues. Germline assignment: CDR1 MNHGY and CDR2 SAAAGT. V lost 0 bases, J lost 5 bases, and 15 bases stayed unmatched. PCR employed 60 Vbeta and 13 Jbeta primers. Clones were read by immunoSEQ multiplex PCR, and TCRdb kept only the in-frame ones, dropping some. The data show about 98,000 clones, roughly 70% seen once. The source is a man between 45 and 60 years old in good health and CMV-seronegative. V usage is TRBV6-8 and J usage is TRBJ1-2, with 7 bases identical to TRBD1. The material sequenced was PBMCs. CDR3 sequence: CASSYSGQPSRPDYGYTF. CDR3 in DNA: TGTGCCAGCAGTTACTCGGGACAGCCTTCCCGTCCGGATTATGGCTACACCTTC.